This T cell receptor (beta chain) was identified during a study of T cell changes during pregnancy in multiple sclerosis. Germline V gene sequence: CDR1 WNHNN, CDR2 SYGVQD (reference sequence). CDR3 length: 14 residues. The J segment lost 6 bases and the V segment lost 9 bases, leaving 6 bases of the junction unmatched. Clones were sequenced by immunoSEQ multiplex PCR, and TCRdb holds only the in-frame ones, with some missing. The sample contains roughly 20,000 clones, 80% to 90% of which appear only once. The sample was CD8+ T cells from peripheral blood mononuclear cells, taken in the third trimester of pregnancy. The chain recombines TRBV10-1 with TRBJ1-5, with 12 bases that match TRBD1. The origin of this receptor is a female donor in good health, enrolled as a control in a pregnancy study. In DNA, the CDR3 is TGCGCCAGGGACCGGGACAGGGGGCTTCAGCCCCAGCATTTT. This translates into CARDRDRGLQPQHF.